This TCR beta chain was obtained from a study of shared clonotypes between healthy human individuals. Only in-frame clones appear in the TCRdb table, and some are missing; sequencing was by immunoSEQ multiplex PCR. The sample includes 650,000 to 800,000 clones, just under 75% of them seen just once. Deletions cut 3 bases from V and 2 bases from J, with 10 bases between. Germline CDR1 is KGHSH and CDR2 is LQKENI. This CDR3 has 15 residues. This TCR was recovered from a woman aged 25-40 years in good health. The sequenced sample consisted of memory CD4+ T cells sorted from blood. Specified subset: CD45RA-negative fraction. This chain links TRBV18 with TRBJ2-2; the D gene is possibly TRBD1 (5 bases). The CDR3 spells CASSPQGYNTGELFF. CDR3 coding DNA: TGTGCCAGCTCACCTCAGGGATATAACACCGGGGAGCTGTTTTTT. Looking up the rest from reference TRBV18 and TRBJ2-2 gives the full variable domain: NAGVMQNPRHLVRRRGQEARLRCSPMKGHSHVYWYRQLPEEGLKFMVYLQKENIIDESGMPKERFSAEFPKEGPSILRIQQVVRGDSAAYFCASSPQGYNTGELFFGEGSRLTVL.